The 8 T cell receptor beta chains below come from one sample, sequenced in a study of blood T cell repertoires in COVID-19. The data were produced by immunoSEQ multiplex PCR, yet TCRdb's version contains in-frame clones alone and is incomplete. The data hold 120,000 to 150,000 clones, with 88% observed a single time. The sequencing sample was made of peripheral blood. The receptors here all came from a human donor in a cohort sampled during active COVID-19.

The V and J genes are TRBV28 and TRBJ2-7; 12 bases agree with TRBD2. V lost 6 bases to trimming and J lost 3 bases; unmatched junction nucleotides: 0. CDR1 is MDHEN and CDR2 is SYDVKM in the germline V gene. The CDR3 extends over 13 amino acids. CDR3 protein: CASRTSGSYEQYF. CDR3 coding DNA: TGTGCCAGCAGGACTAGCGGGAGCTACGAGCAGTACTTC.

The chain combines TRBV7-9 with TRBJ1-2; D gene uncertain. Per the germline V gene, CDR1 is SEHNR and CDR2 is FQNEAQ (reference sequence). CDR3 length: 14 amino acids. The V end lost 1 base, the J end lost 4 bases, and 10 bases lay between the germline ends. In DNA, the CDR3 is TGTGCCAGCAGCTTAGATCGGTTATTCTATGGCTACACCTTC. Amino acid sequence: CASSLDRLFYGYTF.

CDR3 sequence: CASSNTGMNTEAFF. In DNA, the CDR3 is TGTGCCAGCAGTAACACAGGTATGAACACTGAAGCTTTCTTT. The chain couples TRBV3-1 (or the pseudogene TRBV3-2) to TRBJ1-1; D might be TRBD1 (5 bases). The CDR3 is 14 residues long. Germline assignment: CDR1 LGHDT and CDR2 YNNKEL (reference sequence). Between the trimmed V and J ends, which lost 6 bases and 0 bases, there was a span of 11 bases.

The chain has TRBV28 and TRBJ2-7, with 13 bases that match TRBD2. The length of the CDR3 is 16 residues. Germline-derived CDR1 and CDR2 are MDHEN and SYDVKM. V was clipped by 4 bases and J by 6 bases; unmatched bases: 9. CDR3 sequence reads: CASSSAWTSGRGEQYF. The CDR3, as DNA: TGTGCCAGCAGTTCCGCGTGGACTAGCGGGAGAGGCGAGCAGTACTTC.

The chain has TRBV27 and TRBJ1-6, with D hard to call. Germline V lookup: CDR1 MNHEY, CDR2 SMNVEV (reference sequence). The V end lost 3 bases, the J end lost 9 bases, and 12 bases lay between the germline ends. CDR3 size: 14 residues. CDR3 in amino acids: CASSFGEAGSPLHF. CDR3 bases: TGTGCCAGCAGTTTCGGGGAAGCAGGTTCACCCCTCCACTTT.

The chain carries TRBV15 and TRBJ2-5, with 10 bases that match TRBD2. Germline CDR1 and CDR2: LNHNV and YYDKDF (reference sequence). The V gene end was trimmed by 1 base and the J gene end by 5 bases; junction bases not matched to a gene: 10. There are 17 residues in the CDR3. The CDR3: CATSRGVAGGYQETQYF. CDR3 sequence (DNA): TGTGCCACCAGCAGAGGAGTAGCGGGAGGATATCAGGAGACCCAGTACTTC.

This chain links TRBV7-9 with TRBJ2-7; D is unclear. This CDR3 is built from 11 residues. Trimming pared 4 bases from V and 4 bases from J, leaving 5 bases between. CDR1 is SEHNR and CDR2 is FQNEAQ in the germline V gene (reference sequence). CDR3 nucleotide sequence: TGTGCCAGCAGCTCTGCGTACGAGCAGTACTTC. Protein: CASSSAYEQYF.

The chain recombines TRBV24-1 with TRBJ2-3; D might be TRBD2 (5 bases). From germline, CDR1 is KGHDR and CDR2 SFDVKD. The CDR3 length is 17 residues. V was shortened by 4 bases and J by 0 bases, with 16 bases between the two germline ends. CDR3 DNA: TGTGCCACCAGTGACCCCCTAGGAGGTTCCAGCACAGATACGCAGTATTTT. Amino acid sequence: CATSDPLGGSSTDTQYF.